This T cell receptor (beta chain) was retrieved from a study of blood T cell repertoires in COVID-19. In germline, CDR1 is SGHTA, CDR2 FQGNSA. After removal of 1 base from V and 3 bases from J, the junction contained 2 bases not matched to a gene. The CDR3 length is 15 residues. Sequenced by immunoSEQ multiplex PCR; TCRdb stores in-frame clones only, minus some. In the table there are roughly 250,000 clones, about 91% of which are singletons. The sequence was obtained from a person aged 18 to 35 with COVID-19, enrolled during active disease. J is TRBJ2-7 and V is TRBV7-2; 11 bases line up with TRBD2. Specimen: peripheral blood. The CDR3 protein is CASSLGLAGYYEQYF. CDR3 sequence (DNA): TGTGCCAGCAGCTTAGGACTAGCGGGATACTACGAGCAGTACTTC.